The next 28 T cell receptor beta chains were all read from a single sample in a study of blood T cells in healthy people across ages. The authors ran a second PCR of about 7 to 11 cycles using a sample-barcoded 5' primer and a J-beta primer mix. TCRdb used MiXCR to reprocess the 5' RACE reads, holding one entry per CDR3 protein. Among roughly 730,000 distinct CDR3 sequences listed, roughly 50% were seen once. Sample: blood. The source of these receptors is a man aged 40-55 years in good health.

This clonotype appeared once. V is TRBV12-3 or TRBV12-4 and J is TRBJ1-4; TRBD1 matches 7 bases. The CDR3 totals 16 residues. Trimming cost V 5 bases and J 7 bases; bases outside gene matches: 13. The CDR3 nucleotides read TGTGCCAGCAGTCTAGGGGGGACAGTGACTGGTGAAAAACTGTTTTTT. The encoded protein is CASSLGGTVTGEKLFF.

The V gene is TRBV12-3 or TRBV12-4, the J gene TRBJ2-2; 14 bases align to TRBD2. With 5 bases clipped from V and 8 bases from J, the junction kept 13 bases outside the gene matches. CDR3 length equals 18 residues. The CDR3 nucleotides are TGTGCCAGCAGTCCTACCGGGACTAGCGGGAGAAGGTCTGGGGAGCTGTTTTTT. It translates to CASSPTGTSGRRSGELFF.

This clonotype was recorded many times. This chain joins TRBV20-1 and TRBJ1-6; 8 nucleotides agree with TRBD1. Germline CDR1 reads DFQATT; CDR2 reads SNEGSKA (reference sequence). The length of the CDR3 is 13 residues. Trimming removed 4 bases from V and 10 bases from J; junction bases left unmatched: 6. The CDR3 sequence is CSAIGQGGSPLHF. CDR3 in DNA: TGCAGTGCTATCGGACAGGGTGGATCACCCCTCCACTTT.

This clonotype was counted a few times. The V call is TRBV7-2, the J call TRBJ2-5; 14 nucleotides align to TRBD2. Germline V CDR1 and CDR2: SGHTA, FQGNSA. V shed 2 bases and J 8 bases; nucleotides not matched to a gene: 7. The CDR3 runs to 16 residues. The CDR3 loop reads CASSLSRLAGGFTQYF. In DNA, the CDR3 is TGTGCCAGCAGCTTAAGTCGACTAGCGGGAGGGTTTACCCAGTACTTC.

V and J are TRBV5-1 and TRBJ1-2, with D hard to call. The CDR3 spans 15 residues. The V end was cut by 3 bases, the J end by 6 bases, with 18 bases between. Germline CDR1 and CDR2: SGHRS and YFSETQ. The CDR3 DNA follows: TGCGCCAGCAGCTCCGATGGTACAGTACAAAATGGCTACACCTTC. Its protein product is CASSSDGTVQNGYTF.

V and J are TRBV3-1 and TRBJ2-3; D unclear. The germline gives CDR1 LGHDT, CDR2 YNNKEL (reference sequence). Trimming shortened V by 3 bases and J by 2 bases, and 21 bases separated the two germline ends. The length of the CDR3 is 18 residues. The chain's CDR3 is CASSHSRLADTHTDTQYF. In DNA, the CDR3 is TGTGCCAGCAGCCATTCTAGACTGGCGGATACGCACACAGATACGCAGTATTTT.

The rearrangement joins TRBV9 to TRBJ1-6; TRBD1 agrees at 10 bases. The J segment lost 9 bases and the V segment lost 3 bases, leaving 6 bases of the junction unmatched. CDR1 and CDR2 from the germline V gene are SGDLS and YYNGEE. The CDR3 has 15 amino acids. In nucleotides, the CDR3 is TGTGCCAGCAGCGCTCTGACAGGGGGCGTTTCACCCCTCCACTTT. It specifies CASSALTGGVSPLHF.

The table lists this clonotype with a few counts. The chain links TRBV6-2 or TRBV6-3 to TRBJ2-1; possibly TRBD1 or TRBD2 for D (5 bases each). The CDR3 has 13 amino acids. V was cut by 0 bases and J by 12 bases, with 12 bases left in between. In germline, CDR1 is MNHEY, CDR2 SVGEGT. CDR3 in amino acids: CASSYSKGTGQFF. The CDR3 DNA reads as TGTGCCAGCAGTTACTCAAAAGGGACGGGGCAGTTCTTC.

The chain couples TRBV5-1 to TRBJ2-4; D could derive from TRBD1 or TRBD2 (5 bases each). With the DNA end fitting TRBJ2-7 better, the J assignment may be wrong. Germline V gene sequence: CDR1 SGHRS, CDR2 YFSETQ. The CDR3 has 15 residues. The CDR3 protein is CASSLEPGRSYEQYF. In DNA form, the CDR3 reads TGCGCCAGCAGCTTGGAACCGGGGCGCTCCTACGAGCAGTACTTC.

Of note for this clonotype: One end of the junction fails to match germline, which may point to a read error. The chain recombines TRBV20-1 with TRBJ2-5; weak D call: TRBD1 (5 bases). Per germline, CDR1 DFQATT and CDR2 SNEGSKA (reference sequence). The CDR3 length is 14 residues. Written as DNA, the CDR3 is TGCAGTGTTAGATCTACAGGAACCCAAGAGACCCAGTACTTC. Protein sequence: CSVRSTGTQETQYF.

CDR3 region: CAISGAPRTGDGANVLTF. CDR3 nucleotides: TGTGCCATCAGTGGTGCGCCGAGGACAGGGGATGGGGCCAACGTCCTGACTTTC. The chain carries TRBV10-3 and TRBJ2-6; 9 bases are a match to TRBD1. The trim removed 4 bases at V and 3 bases at J, leaving 10 bases unmatched. This CDR3 comprises 18 residues. The germline gives CDR1 ENHRY, CDR2 SYGVKD.

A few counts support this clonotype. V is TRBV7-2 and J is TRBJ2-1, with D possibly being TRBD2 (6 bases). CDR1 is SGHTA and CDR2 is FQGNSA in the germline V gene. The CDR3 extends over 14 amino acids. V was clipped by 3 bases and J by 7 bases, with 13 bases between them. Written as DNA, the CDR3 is TGTGCCAGCAGCTTTTCCGGGAGATTTAATGAGCAGTTCTTC. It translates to CASSFSGRFNEQFF.

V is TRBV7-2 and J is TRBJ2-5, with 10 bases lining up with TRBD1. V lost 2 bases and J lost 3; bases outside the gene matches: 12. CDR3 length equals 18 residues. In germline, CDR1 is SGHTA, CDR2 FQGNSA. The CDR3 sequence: CASSLSPGGTGAEETQYF. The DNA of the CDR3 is TGTGCCAGCAGCTTATCCCCGGGCGGGACAGGGGCTGAAGAGACCCAGTACTTC.

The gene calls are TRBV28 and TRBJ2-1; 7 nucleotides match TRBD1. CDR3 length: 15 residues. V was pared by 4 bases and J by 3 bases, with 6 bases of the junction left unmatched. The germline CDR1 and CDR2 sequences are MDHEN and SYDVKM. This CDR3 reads CASSYLGTDYNEQFF. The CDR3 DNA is TGTGCCAGCAGTTACCTTGGGACAGACTACAATGAGCAGTTCTTC. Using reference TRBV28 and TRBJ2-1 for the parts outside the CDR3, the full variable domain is DVKVTQSSRYLVKRTGEKVFLECVQDMDHENMFWYRQDPGLGLRLIYFSYDVKMKEKGDIPEGYSVSREKKERFSLILESASTNQTSMYLCASSYLGTDYNEQFFGPGTRLTVL.

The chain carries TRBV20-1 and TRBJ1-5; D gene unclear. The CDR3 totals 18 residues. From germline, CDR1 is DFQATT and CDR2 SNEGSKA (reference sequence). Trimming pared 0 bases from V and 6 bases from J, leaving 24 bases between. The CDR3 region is CSARDSARVPGLIQPQHF. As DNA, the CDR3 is TGCAGTGCTAGAGATTCCGCTAGGGTACCGGGGTTAATTCAGCCCCAGCATTTT.

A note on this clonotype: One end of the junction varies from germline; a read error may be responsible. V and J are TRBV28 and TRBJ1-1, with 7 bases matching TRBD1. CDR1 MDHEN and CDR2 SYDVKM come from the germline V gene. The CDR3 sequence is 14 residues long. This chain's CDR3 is CASSTGTGDTEAFF. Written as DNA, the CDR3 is TGTGCCAGCAGCACAGGAACAGGGGACACTGAGGCTTTCTTT. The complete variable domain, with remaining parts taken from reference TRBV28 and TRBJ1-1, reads DVKVTQSSRYLVKRTGEKVFLECVQDMDHENMFWYRQDPGLGLRLIYFSYDVKMKEKGDIPEGYSVSREKKERFSLILESASTNQTSMYLCASSTGTGDTEAFFGQGTRLTVV.

The CDR3 reads CSARGGGQGTDTQYF. Here the CDR3 DNA reads TGCAGTGCTAGAGGAGGAGGGCAGGGTACAGATACGCAGTATTTT. The gene calls are TRBV20-1 and TRBJ2-3; D is possibly TRBD2 (6 bases). The CDR3 loop spans 15 amino acids. V lost 1 base and J 3 bases, leaving 14 bases between the germline ends. CDR1 is DFQATT, CDR2 SNEGSKA, per germline (reference sequence).

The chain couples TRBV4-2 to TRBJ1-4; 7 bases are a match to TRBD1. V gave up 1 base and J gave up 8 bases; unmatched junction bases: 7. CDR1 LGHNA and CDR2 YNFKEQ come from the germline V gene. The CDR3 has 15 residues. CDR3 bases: TGTGCCAGCAGCCAAGCTCAGGGGGTGAGGGAAAAACTGTTTTTT. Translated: CASSQAQGVREKLFF.

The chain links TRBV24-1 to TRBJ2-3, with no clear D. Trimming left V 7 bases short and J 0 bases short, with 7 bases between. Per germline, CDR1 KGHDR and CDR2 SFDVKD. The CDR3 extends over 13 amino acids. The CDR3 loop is CATRGSSTDTQYF. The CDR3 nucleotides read TGTGCCACCAGGGGTTCTAGCACAGATACGCAGTATTTT.

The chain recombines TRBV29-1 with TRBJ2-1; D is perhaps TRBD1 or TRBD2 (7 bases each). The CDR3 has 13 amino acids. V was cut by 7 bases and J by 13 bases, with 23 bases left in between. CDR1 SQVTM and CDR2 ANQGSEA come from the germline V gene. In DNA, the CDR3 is TGCAGCGCCCAGGGGGGGCGAGGTGAGACCCAGTTCTTC. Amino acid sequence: CSAQGGRGETQFF.

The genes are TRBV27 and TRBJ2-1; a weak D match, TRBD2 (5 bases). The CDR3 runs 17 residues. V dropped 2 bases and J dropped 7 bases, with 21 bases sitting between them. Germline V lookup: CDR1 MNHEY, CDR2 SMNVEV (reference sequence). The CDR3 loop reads CASSLDLATGVVNEQFF. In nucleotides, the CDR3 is TGTGCCAGCAGTTTAGATCTGGCAACCGGGGTAGTGAATGAGCAGTTCTTC.

CDR3 sequence reads: CASSSYREDTEAFF. The CDR3 region has the DNA TGCGCCAGCAGCTCGTACAGGGAGGACACTGAAGCTTTCTTT. The V call is TRBV5-1, the J call TRBJ1-1; D might be TRBD1 (6 bases). CDR1 and CDR2 from the germline V gene are SGHRS and YFSETQ. The CDR3 is 14 residues long. The ends were cut back, 3 bases at V and 3 bases at J, with 12 bases in the middle.

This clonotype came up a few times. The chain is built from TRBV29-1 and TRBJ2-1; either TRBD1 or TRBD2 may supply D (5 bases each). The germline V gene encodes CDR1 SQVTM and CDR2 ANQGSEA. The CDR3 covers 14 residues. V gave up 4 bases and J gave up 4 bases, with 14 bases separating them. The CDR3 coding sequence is TGCAGCGTTGGCCCGAGGGGTCGGTACAATGAGCAGTTCTTC. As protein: CSVGPRGRYNEQFF.

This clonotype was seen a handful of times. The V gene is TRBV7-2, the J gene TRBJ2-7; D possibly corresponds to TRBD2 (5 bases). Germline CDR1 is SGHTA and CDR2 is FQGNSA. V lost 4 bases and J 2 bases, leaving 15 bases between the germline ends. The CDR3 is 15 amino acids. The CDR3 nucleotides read TGTGCCAGCAGCTACCTCACGGACTTCCCCTACGAGCAGTACTTC. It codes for CASSYLTDFPYEQYF.

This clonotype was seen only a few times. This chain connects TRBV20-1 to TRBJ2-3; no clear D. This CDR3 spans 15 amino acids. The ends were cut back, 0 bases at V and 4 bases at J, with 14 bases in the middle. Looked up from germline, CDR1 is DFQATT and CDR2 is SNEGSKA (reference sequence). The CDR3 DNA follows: TGCAGTGCTAGAGATCCAGCAGTGAGTTCAGATACGCAGTATTTT. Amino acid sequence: CSARDPAVSSDTQYF.

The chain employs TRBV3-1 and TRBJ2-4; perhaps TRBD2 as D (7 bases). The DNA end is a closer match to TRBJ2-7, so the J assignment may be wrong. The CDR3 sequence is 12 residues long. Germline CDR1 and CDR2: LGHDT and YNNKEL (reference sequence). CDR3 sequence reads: CASRLGGGEQYF. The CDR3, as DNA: TGTGCCAGCAGGTTAGGGGGGGGCGAGCAGTACTTC.

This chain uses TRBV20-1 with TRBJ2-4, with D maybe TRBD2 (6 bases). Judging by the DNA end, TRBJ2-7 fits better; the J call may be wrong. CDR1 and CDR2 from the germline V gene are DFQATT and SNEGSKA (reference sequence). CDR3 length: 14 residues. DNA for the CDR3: TGCAGTGCTAGTTTGGGAGGCTCCGCCTACGAGCAGTACTTC. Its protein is CSASLGGSAYEQYF.

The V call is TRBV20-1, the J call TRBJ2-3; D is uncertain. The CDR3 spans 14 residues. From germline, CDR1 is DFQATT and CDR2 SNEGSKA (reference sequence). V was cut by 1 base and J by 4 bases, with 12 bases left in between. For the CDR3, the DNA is TGCAGTGCTAGAGGGCCCTTACGGGCAGATACGCAGTATTTT. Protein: CSARGPLRADTQYF.